This TCR beta chain derives from a study of T-cell memory formation after mild COVID-19. TCRdb itself ran the 5' RACE reads through MiXCR, one entry per CDR3 protein. The sample lists hundreds of thousands of distinct CDR3 sequences, under 20% occurring once. Deletions cut 2 bases from V and 8 bases from J, with 14 bases between. The length of the CDR3 is 14 residues. CDR1 MNHNS and CDR2 SASEGT come from the germline V gene. Sequencing used PBMCs or a T cell subset sorted from them (not recorded which). The sequence was obtained from a young man who had mild COVID-19 (a few samples of this study predate the infection). Cell type and time point are not known. The chain links TRBV6-1 to TRBJ2-3; TRBD2 might be the D (5 bases). The CDR3 sequence: CASSEQSPAVTQYF. The CDR3 DNA sequence: TGTGCCAGCAGTGAACAGTCCCCAGCGGTTACGCAGTATTTT.